Listed here are 31 T cell receptor beta chains from one sample, sequenced in a study of T cells in localized non-small cell lung cancer. Produced via immunoSEQ multiplex PCR; TCRdb's table is partial and in-frame only. The sample consists of under 60,000 clones, roughly 85% of them appearing once. Sequenced material: peripheral blood, taken before any cancer treatment. The receptor set was obtained from a male donor older than 55 with stage III squamous cell lung carcinoma.

The CDR3 reads CASSLTNTGELFF. DNA for the CDR3: TGTGCCAGCAGCTTAACAAACACCGGGGAGCTGTTTTTT. The chain uses TRBV7-9 and TRBJ2-2, with D unresolved. V dropped 2 bases and J dropped 2 bases, with 3 bases sitting between them. Looked up from germline, CDR1 is SEHNR and CDR2 is FQNEAQ (reference sequence). The CDR3 length is 13 residues.

V and J are TRBV7-2 and TRBJ2-1, with 12 bases identical to TRBD2. CDR1 and CDR2 from the germline V gene are SGHTA and FQGNSA. With V trimmed by 7 bases and J by 10 bases, 11 bases remained unmatched. The length of the CDR3 is 15 residues. CDR3 sequence: CASTLTSGGLREQFF. CDR3 nucleotide sequence: TGTGCCAGCACCCTGACTAGCGGGGGCCTTAGAGAGCAGTTCTTC.

V usage is TRBV9 and J usage is TRBJ2-3, with 10 bases that match TRBD1. After removal of 0 bases from V and 1 base from J, the junction contained 5 bases not matched to a gene. This CDR3 has 17 residues. Germline V CDR1 and CDR2: SGDLS, YYNGEE. CDR3 amino acids: CASSVGPGTGGTDTQYF. The DNA of the CDR3 is TGTGCCAGCAGCGTAGGGCCCGGGACAGGGGGCACAGATACGCAGTATTTT.

The V gene is TRBV5-4, the J gene TRBJ2-3, with 7 bases matching TRBD2. The CDR3 covers 14 residues. The V gene's germline CDR1 is SGHNT and CDR2 YYREEE (reference sequence). V lost 1 base and J lost 6; bases outside the gene matches: 5. The CDR3 reads CASSLRGGGDTQYF. The CDR3 DNA reads as TGTGCCAGCAGCTTGCGCGGGGGAGGGGATACGCAGTATTTT.

The chain recombines TRBV7-6 with TRBJ1-1; D ambiguous. The CDR3 length is 13 residues. The V end lost 2 bases, the J end lost 1 base, and 5 bases lay between the germline ends. Germline loops: CDR1 SGHVS, CDR2 FNYEAQ. The CDR3 coding sequence is TGTGCCAGCAGCTTAAGGCAGAACACTGAAGCTTTCTTT. It translates to CASSLRQNTEAFF.

The chain has TRBV6-6 and TRBJ1-4, with D perhaps TRBD1 (6 bases). V was pared by 4 bases and J by 5 bases, with 11 bases between. The germline CDR1 and CDR2 sequences are MNHNY and SVGAGI (reference sequence). This CDR3 has 14 amino acids. The CDR3 nucleotides are TGTGCCAGCAGTTCTGGACAGCCAAATGAAAAACTGTTTTTT. This encodes CASSSGQPNEKLFF.

The rearrangement links TRBV4-1 to TRBJ2-1; 8 positions agree with TRBD1. CDR3 length: 17 amino acids. V dropped 0 bases and J dropped 6; count of bases not matched to a gene: 10. CDR1 and CDR2 from the germline V gene are MGHRA and YSYEKL. The CDR3 DNA sequence: TGCGCCAGCAGCCAAGACCCGACAGGGGCCCAAACCAATGAGCAGTTCTTC. Translation gives CASSQDPTGAQTNEQFF.

This clone was seen more than once but under ten times. V usage is TRBV11-2 and J usage is TRBJ1-1, with 7 bases aligning to TRBD1. From germline, CDR1 is SGHAT and CDR2 FQNNGV. The trim removed 4 bases at V and 6 bases at J, leaving 2 bases unmatched. The CDR3 length is 12 residues. Here the CDR3 reads CASSYRGSEAFF. CDR3 coding DNA: TGTGCCAGCAGCTACAGGGGTTCTGAAGCTTTCTTT.

The rearrangement joins TRBV6-5 to TRBJ2-7, with D unclear. Trimming shortened V by 0 bases and J by 2 bases, and 14 bases separated the two germline ends. Germline values: CDR1 MNHEY, CDR2 SVGAGI. This CDR3 has 16 amino acids. The CDR3 spells CASSYSASGGAYEQYF. The DNA for the CDR3 is TGTGCCAGCAGTTACTCGGCTTCTGGCGGCGCCTACGAGCAGTACTTC.

This clone was seen a few times. One end of the junction does not line up with germline, which may come from a read error. This chain joins TRBV27 and TRBJ2-3; D tentatively reads TRBD1 or TRBD2 (7 bases each). Germline V lookup: CDR1 MNHEY, CDR2 SMNVEV (reference sequence). The CDR3 is 13 amino acids. CDR3 protein: CASSFQGGGRSLF. As DNA, the CDR3 is TGTGCCAGCAGTTTCCAGGGGGGGGGCCGGTCCCTTTTT.

This clone occurred once. This chain links TRBV7-8 with TRBJ2-2, with TRBD2 identical over 10 bases. This CDR3 spans 16 amino acids. Germline trimming cut 5 bases from V and 2 bases from J; bases unmatched to any gene: 5. In germline, CDR1 is SGHVS, CDR2 FQNEAQ. CDR3 sequence reads: CASSARTSGNTGELFF. As DNA, the CDR3 is TGTGCCAGCAGCGCAAGGACTAGCGGTAACACCGGGGAGCTGTTTTTT.

This clone was counted once. The chain links TRBV29-1 to TRBJ2-3; no clear D gene. In germline, CDR1 is SQVTM, CDR2 ANQGSEA. Trimming left V 0 bases short and J 1 base short, with 14 bases between. The CDR3 extends over 16 amino acids. The CDR3 reads CSVEDLPGLRTDTQYF. In DNA, the CDR3 is TGCAGCGTTGAAGATCTTCCAGGCTTACGCACAGATACGCAGTATTTT.

The rearrangement uses TRBV29-1 and TRBJ1-2, with 8 bases aligning to TRBD1. The CDR3 is 13 amino acids. The ends lost 6 bases at V and 4 bases at J; junction bases unmatched: 7. The germline CDR1 and CDR2 sequences are SQVTM and ANQGSEA. The CDR3 DNA follows: TGCAGCGTCGCAGGGGGCCCCGGCTATGGCTACACCTTC. It specifies CSVAGGPGYGYTF. The complete variable domain, with remaining parts taken from reference TRBV29-1 and TRBJ1-2, reads SAVISQKPSRDICQRGTSLTIQCQVDSQVTMMFWYRQQPGQSLTLIATANQGSEATYESGFVIDKFPISRPNLTFSTLTVSNMSPEDSSIYLCSVAGGPGYGYTFGSGTRLTVV.

The chain is built from TRBV6-5 and TRBJ1-1; weak D call: TRBD1 (5 bases). Germline V lookup: CDR1 MNHEY, CDR2 SVGAGI. The CDR3 extends over 12 amino acids. The V end was cut by 7 bases, the J end by 7 bases, with 13 bases between. For the CDR3, the DNA is TGTGCCAGCATGAGTCAGGGATATGAAGCTTTCTTT. The encoded protein is CASMSQGYEAFF.

The table lists this clone with a few counts. J is TRBJ1-1 and V is TRBV4-2; 7 bases map to TRBD1. This CDR3 spans 15 amino acids. The V gene end was trimmed by 4 bases and the J gene end by 1 base; junction bases not matched to a gene: 6. CDR1 is LGHNA and CDR2 is YNFKEQ in the germline V gene. The CDR3 protein is CASSPMGTANTEAFF. The CDR3 nucleotides are TGTGCCAGCAGCCCGATGGGGACAGCGAACACTGAAGCTTTCTTT.

The chain joins TRBV4-3 to TRBJ1-5, with D maybe TRBD1 (5 bases). CDR3 length: 15 residues. V was pared by 4 bases and J by 0 bases, with 10 bases between. CDR1 is LGHNA and CDR2 is YSLEER in the germline V gene. CDR3 in amino acids: CASSRWGGSNQPQHF. The CDR3 region has the DNA TGCGCCAGCAGCCGTTGGGGGGGTAGCAATCAGCCCCAGCATTTT.

The rearrangement links TRBV5-1 to TRBJ1-2; no clear D gene. Germline V lookup: CDR1 SGHRS, CDR2 YFSETQ. V lost 1 base and J lost 8, with 18 bases in between. The CDR3 length is 15 residues. DNA of the CDR3: TGCGCCAGCAGCTTGTTGGGGTCCGACTATGGGGGCTACACCTTC. As protein: CASSLLGSDYGGYTF.

In DNA form, the CDR3 reads TGCGCCAGCAGCTCCCTCGGGACTAGCGGGGGCCCAGATACGCAGTATTTT. Translating gives CASSSLGTSGGPDTQYF. V gene TRBV5-1 combines with J gene TRBJ2-3; TRBD2 matches at 14 bases. V trimming: 3 bases; J trimming: 4 bases; junction bases outside the gene matches: 7. The germline CDR1 and CDR2 sequences are SGHRS and YFSETQ. The CDR3 contains 17 residues.

J is TRBJ2-5 and V is TRBV5-4, with 7 bases fitting TRBD1. The CDR3 runs 14 residues. The J segment lost 5 bases and the V segment lost 3 bases, leaving 7 bases of the junction unmatched. CDR1 is SGHNT and CDR2 is YYREEE in the germline V gene (reference sequence). CDR3 DNA sequence: TGTGCCAGCAGCTCGACAGGGTCCGGTGAGACCCAGTACTTC. It yields the protein CASSSTGSGETQYF.

J is TRBJ1-1 and V is TRBV20-1; D gene uncertain. V lost 6 bases and J lost 6, with 8 bases in between. The CDR3 is made up of 10 amino acids. Germline CDR1 and CDR2: DFQATT and SNEGSKA (reference sequence). The CDR3 coding sequence is TGCAGTGCCAGGCTCCCTGAAGCTTTCTTT. Its translation: CSARLPEAFF.

This clone showed up just a few times. The V call is TRBV27, the J call TRBJ2-7; TRBD2 matches 12 bases. Per germline, CDR1 MNHEY and CDR2 SMNVEV (reference sequence). The CDR3 loop spans 17 amino acids. With 4 bases clipped from V and 5 bases from J, the junction kept 12 bases outside the gene matches. CDR3 in DNA: TGTGCCAGCAGTTCCATTTCTAGCGGGAGGGCAGGGAACGAGCAGTACTTC. Translation: CASSSISSGRAGNEQYF.

The chain joins TRBV27 to TRBJ2-7; the D gene is possibly TRBD1 (6 bases). This CDR3 comprises 17 residues. V lost 0 bases, J lost 6 bases, and 21 bases lay in between. Germline CDR1 is MNHEY and CDR2 is SMNVEV (reference sequence). CDR3 bases: TGTGCCAGCAGTTTATCGACGAGGACAGTATCGCCTACCGAGCAGTACTTC. Translated, it gives CASSLSTRTVSPTEQYF.

The V and J genes are TRBV7-9 and TRBJ1-6; D call uncertain. Germline V gives CDR1 SEHNR, CDR2 FQNEAQ (reference sequence). Trimming removed 2 bases at V and 7 bases at J, with 9 bases between. The CDR3 runs 14 residues. CDR3 sequence reads: CASSLTAWNSPLHF. CDR3 nucleotides: TGTGCCAGCAGCTTAACGGCGTGGAATTCACCCCTCCACTTT.

V gene TRBV27 combines with J gene TRBJ2-2; no definite D call. CDR1 MNHEY and CDR2 SMNVEV come from the germline V gene (reference sequence). The CDR3 covers 16 residues. V lost 3 bases and J lost 0, with 11 bases in between. The DNA for the CDR3 is TGTGCCAGCAGTTTGTACAGCTTTCCGAACACCGGGGAGCTGTTTTTT. Its translation is CASSLYSFPNTGELFF.

The chain couples TRBV10-3 to TRBJ2-7; possibly TRBD2 for D (7 bases). The germline gives CDR1 ENHRY, CDR2 SYGVKD. This CDR3 is built from 14 residues. The V end was cut by 7 bases, the J end by 5 bases, with 18 bases between. CDR3 nucleotide sequence: TGTGCCATCATGCCTTCAACGGGGGGCCACGAGCAGTACTTC. Residues: CAIMPSTGGHEQYF.

This rearrangement joins TRBV29-1 to TRBJ2-3, with 9 bases aligning to TRBD2. Trimming removed 5 bases from V and 1 base from J; junction bases left unmatched: 7. The CDR3 sequence is 15 residues long. Germline loops: CDR1 SQVTM, CDR2 ANQGSEA. CDR3 in amino acids: CSVKALAGRTDTQYF. Here the CDR3 DNA reads TGCAGCGTTAAGGCACTAGCGGGCCGCACAGATACGCAGTATTTT.

V usage is TRBV19 and J usage is TRBJ2-4; 7 bases agree with TRBD1. Germline V gene data show CDR1 as LNHDA and CDR2 as SQIVND (reference sequence). Unmatched junction bases numbered 8, after V lost 5 bases and J lost 4 bases. This CDR3 comprises 15 residues. The CDR3 DNA follows: TGTGCCAGTAGTTTCCCAGGACAGGTTAAAAACATTCAGTACTTC. This gives the protein CASSFPGQVKNIQYF.

V and J are TRBV28 and TRBJ1-1; 8 nucleotides align to TRBD1. The CDR3 sequence is 15 residues long. V gave up 6 bases and J gave up 6 bases; unmatched junction bases: 12. Germline lookup yields CDR1 MDHEN and CDR2 SYDVKM. The CDR3 loop is CASRDKGQGKAEAFF. In DNA form, the CDR3 reads TGTGCCAGCAGAGACAAAGGACAGGGTAAGGCTGAAGCTTTCTTT. Complete variable domain (other parts from reference TRBV28 and TRBJ1-1): DVKVTQSSRYLVKRTGEKVFLECVQDMDHENMFWYRQDPGLGLRLIYFSYDVKMKEKGDIPEGYSVSREKKERFSLILESASTNQTSMYLCASRDKGQGKAEAFFGQGTRLTVV.

The rearrangement links TRBV7-2 to TRBJ2-7, with D tentatively TRBD1 (5 bases). Germline loops: CDR1 SGHTA, CDR2 FQGNSA. With 4 bases removed from V and 7 bases from J, the gap between germline ends came to 11 bases. This CDR3 region has 12 residues. The CDR3 loop reads CASSWGPSEQYF. The CDR3 nucleotides read TGTGCCAGCAGCTGGGGCCCCTCGGAGCAGTACTTC.

The chain is built from TRBV25-1 and TRBJ2-2; 7 bases align to TRBD2. Germline-derived CDR1 and CDR2 are MGHDK and SYGVNS. The CDR3 length is 18 residues. V shed 2 bases and J 2 bases; nucleotides not matched to a gene: 11. The CDR3 region is CASSELGQGGPNTGELFF. As DNA, the CDR3 is TGTGCCAGCAGTGAACTGGGGCAGGGAGGGCCTAACACCGGGGAGCTGTTTTTT.

This clone was detected a few times. V is TRBV30 and J is TRBJ1-1, with D possibly being TRBD1 (5 bases). This CDR3 comprises 16 residues. Trimming removed 0 bases at V and 5 bases at J, with 19 bases between. In germline, CDR1 is GTSNPN, CDR2 SVGIG (reference sequence). CDR3 amino acids: CAWSVPGLLGETEAFF. CDR3 sequence (DNA): TGTGCCTGGAGTGTCCCTGGACTGCTGGGGGAAACTGAAGCTTTCTTT.